This TCR beta chain was retrieved from a study of shared clonotypes between healthy human individuals. For sorted subsets, 150 to 200 ng DNA per replicate equaled approximately 30,000 T cell genomes. Clones were read by immunoSEQ multiplex PCR, and TCRdb kept only the in-frame ones, dropping some. The table records 600,000 or so clones, 85% to 95% of them present only once. The CDR3 runs to 11 residues. The V gene's germline CDR1 is SGHAT and CDR2 FQNNGV. V shed 7 bases and J shed 5 bases, with 8 bases lying between them. CD45RO-negative CD8 cells positively selected for CCR7 made up the naive population, which excluded terminally differentiated effector memory CD45RA+ cells.

The source is a woman younger than 45 in good health. The specimen sequenced was naive CD8+ T cells sorted from blood. The rearrangement links TRBV11-2 to TRBJ1-1, with D hard to call. CDR3 sequence reads: CASTLGTEAFF. CDR3 coding DNA: TGTGCCAGCACCCTAGGTACTGAAGCTTTCTTT.